This TCR beta chain was observed in a study of blood T cell repertoires in COVID-19. Whole-study context: Acute-phase and convalescent COVID-19 samples originated in the United States, Italy and Spain. The analysed material was cDNA or gDNA that came from T cells, B-cell-depleted T cells, or PBMCs.

V was clipped by 5 bases and J by 6 bases; unmatched bases: 13. This CDR3 has 17 amino acids. CDR1 MNHEY and CDR2 SMNVEV come from the germline V gene (reference sequence). Profiling relied on immunoSEQ multiplex PCR, and the TCRdb table lists in-frame clones only, not all of them. The table shows approximately 360,000 clones, with 90% occurring only once. The TCR sequence derives from a man younger than 35 with active or convalescent COVID-19. The chain uses TRBV27 and TRBJ1-6; 7 bases are a match to TRBD1. Source material: peripheral blood. CDR3 sequence reads: CASSNRGTREFNSPLHF. The DNA of the CDR3 is TGTGCCAGCAGTAACAGGGGAACACGGGAATTTAATTCACCCCTCCACTTT.